Following are 14 T cell receptor beta chains from one sample sequenced in a study of T cell changes during pregnancy in multiple sclerosis. Method: immunoSEQ multiplex PCR; TCRdb's copy keeps in-frame clones and lacks some. Here the sample spans approximately 31,000 clones, 89% being singletons. The source was CD8+ T cells from peripheral blood mononuclear cells, collected in the second trimester of pregnancy. The receptors stem from a female donor with multiple sclerosis, enrolled in a pregnancy study.

The V call is TRBV6-1, the J call TRBJ2-1, with 7 bases aligning to TRBD2. V gave up 7 bases and J gave up 6 bases; unmatched junction bases: 9. This CDR3 has 14 residues. Germline V gene lookup returns CDR1 MNHNS and CDR2 SASEGT. The CDR3 sequence is CASIGGGSRNEQFF. The CDR3 DNA reads as TGTGCCAGCATTGGGGGGGGATCTCGCAATGAGCAGTTCTTC.

V is TRBV2 and J is TRBJ2-5; D gene uncertain. Germline assignment: CDR1 SNHLY and CDR2 FYNNEI. The CDR3 has 13 residues. Trimming left V 0 bases short and J 5 bases short, with 7 bases between. The CDR3 loop is CASSEALRETQYF. CDR3 bases: TGTGCCAGCAGTGAAGCGCTTCGGGAGACCCAGTACTTC.

This clone was seen just once. The V gene is TRBV27, the J gene TRBJ2-5; D may be TRBD1 (5 bases). Germline CDR1 reads MNHEY; CDR2 reads SMNVEV (reference sequence). Trimming shortened V by 6 bases and J by 1 base, and 12 bases separated the two germline ends. The CDR3 has 14 amino acids. The CDR3 DNA sequence: TGTGCCAGCAGCTCCAGGGTGACCCAAGAGACCCAGTACTTC. Amino acid sequence: CASSSRVTQETQYF.

Here the CDR3 DNA reads TGTGCCAGCAGTTTATTTCAGGGATGGAACAATGAGCAGTTCTTC. Translation gives CASSLFQGWNNEQFF. This rearrangement joins TRBV27 to TRBJ2-1; weak D call: TRBD1 (5 bases). Deletions cut 1 base from V and 5 bases from J, with 12 bases between. Germline V gives CDR1 MNHEY, CDR2 SMNVEV (reference sequence). The CDR3 contains 15 residues.

This chain links TRBV9 with TRBJ2-6; D not certain. This CDR3 is built from 16 residues. Deletions cut 3 bases from V and 0 bases from J, with 10 bases between. Looked up from germline, CDR1 is SGDLS and CDR2 is YYNGEE. The CDR3 sequence is CASSGYVSSGANVLTF. The CDR3 nucleotides read TGTGCCAGCAGCGGCTATGTGAGCTCTGGGGCCAACGTCCTGACTTTC.

The V and J genes are TRBV7-6 and TRBJ1-6; D gene unclear. The CDR3 runs 12 residues. Germline V CDR1 and CDR2: SGHVS, FNYEAQ. V gave up 2 bases and J gave up 9 bases, with 5 bases separating them. CDR3 protein: CASSLSGSPLHF. For the CDR3, the DNA is TGTGCCAGCAGCTTATCAGGTTCACCCCTCCACTTT.

As for this clone: An end of the junction does not agree with germline; a read error may underlie this. The rearrangement uses TRBV10-3 and TRBJ2-7, with D tentatively TRBD1 (6 bases). The length of the CDR3 is 14 residues. Germline values: CDR1 ENHRY, CDR2 SYGVKD. The DNA for the CDR3 is TGTGCCAGCAGTTACTCCACGGACAGCTACGAGCAGTACTTC. It specifies CASSYSTDSYEQYF.

V is TRBV29-1 and J is TRBJ2-7; 9 positions agree with TRBD1. This CDR3 is built from 14 residues. CDR1 and CDR2 from the germline V gene are SQVTM and ANQGSEA. V gave up 4 bases and J gave up 2 bases; unmatched junction bases: 6. The CDR3: CSVGRDRDPYEQYF. Here the CDR3 DNA reads TGCAGCGTTGGCCGGGACAGGGATCCCTACGAGCAGTACTTC.

This clone was picked up a small number of times. The chain uses TRBV14 and TRBJ1-1; TRBD1 might be the D (6 bases). Germline CDR1 and CDR2: SGHDN and FVKESK. The CDR3 spans 16 residues. Trimming stripped 0 bases from V and 4 bases from J, with 15 bases between. DNA of the CDR3: TGTGCCAGCAGCCAAGATACAGGGCCCCAAACCACTGAAGCTTTCTTT. This sequence encodes CASSQDTGPQTTEAFF.

V is TRBV9 and J is TRBJ2-2, with D perhaps TRBD2 (5 bases). CDR3 size: 15 residues. Germline V gives CDR1 SGDLS, CDR2 YYNGEE. Trimming took 0 bases from V and 4 from J, leaving 10 bases between them. CDR3: CASSVEGEATGELFF. The DNA for the CDR3 is TGTGCCAGCAGCGTAGAGGGAGAGGCCACCGGGGAGCTGTTTTTT.

The CDR3 protein is CASSENLLGGSGGYTF. The CDR3 nucleotides read TGTGCCAGCAGTGAAAATCTTCTGGGGGGGAGCGGAGGCTACACCTTC. This sequence joins TRBV2 and TRBJ1-2; D is possibly TRBD1 (5 bases). The V and J ends lost 2 bases and 8 bases respectively, with 21 bases between them. There are 16 residues in the CDR3. CDR1 and CDR2 from the germline V gene are SNHLY and FYNNEI.

The chain employs TRBV27 and TRBJ2-7, with D possibly TRBD2 on 5 matching bases. V lost 1 base, J lost 5 bases, and 12 bases lay in between. Looked up from germline, CDR1 is MNHEY and CDR2 is SMNVEV (reference sequence). The CDR3 length is 14 residues. The CDR3: CASSLWAGGNEQYF. The CDR3 DNA sequence: TGTGCCAGCAGTTTATGGGCGGGTGGGAACGAGCAGTACTTC.

This chain uses TRBV19 with TRBJ2-7, with D possibly being TRBD2 (5 bases). Germline loops: CDR1 LNHDA, CDR2 SQIVND (reference sequence). The V and J ends lost 0 bases and 4 bases respectively, with 16 bases between them. The CDR3 totals 16 residues. CDR3: CASSIDVAGPGYEQYF. As DNA, the CDR3 is TGTGCCAGTAGTATAGACGTCGCGGGTCCCGGGTACGAGCAGTACTTC.

V is TRBV11-2 and J is TRBJ2-7, with D possibly TRBD1 on 6 matching bases. The ends were cut back, 1 base at V and 6 bases at J, with 10 bases in the middle. The CDR3 extends over 13 amino acids. Germline V gene sequence: CDR1 SGHAT, CDR2 FQNNGV. CDR3 nucleotide sequence: TGTGCCAGCAGCTTAGGCAGGGGCGGCGAGCAGTACTTC. Its translation is CASSLGRGGEQYF.